A single sample is the source of the 20 T cell receptor beta chains below, sequenced in a study of vaccination and CD4 T cells after COVID-19. Treatment meaning: approximately nine-day PBMC culture with coronavirus spike peptide pools or control peptides (ViraFEST assay). The study sequenced cultured CD4+ T cell DNA using the Oncomine TCR Beta short-read assay. TCRdb used MiXCR to reprocess the PCR reads, holding one entry per CDR3 protein. The table shows about 20,000 distinct CDR3 sequences, with around 46% occurring only once. These TCRs are of unknown antigen specificity. This specimen consisted of CD4+ T cells from blood, cultured in vitro, obtained after SARS-CoV-2 vaccination. The receptor source for this set is a human donor who had recovered from COVID-19.

The V gene is TRBV7-2, the J gene TRBJ2-3, with 11 bases matching TRBD1. This CDR3 spans 16 amino acids. The germline gives CDR1 SGHTA, CDR2 FQGNSA. V shed 3 bases, J shed 4 bases, and the junction held 6 bases outside the gene matches. The CDR3 protein is CASSFMGQGGPDTQYF. Written as DNA, the CDR3 is TGTGCCAGCAGCTTTATGGGACAGGGGGGTCCAGATACGCAGTATTTT. The whole variable domain, remainder taken from reference TRBV7-2 and TRBJ2-3, is GAGVSQSPSNKVTEKGKDVELRCDPISGHTALYWYRQSLGQGLEFLIYFQGNSAPDKSGLPSDRFSAERTGGSVSTLTIQRTQQEDSAVYLCASSFMGQGGPDTQYFGPGTRLTVL.

This clonotype was observed a handful of times. The V gene is TRBV20-1, the J gene TRBJ1-6; D unresolved. This CDR3 is 17 amino acids long. V was clipped by 1 base and J by 7 bases, with 20 bases between them. From germline, CDR1 is DFQATT and CDR2 SNEGSKA (reference sequence). CDR3 in amino acids: CSARAAGSAHSNSPLHF. CDR3 nucleotide sequence: TGCAGTGCTAGAGCGGCGGGCAGCGCACATTCAAATTCACCCCTCCACTTT.

This clonotype was detected only a few times. V is TRBV2 and J is TRBJ2-5; 8 nucleotides align to TRBD2. This CDR3 contains 16 residues. Germline V lookup: CDR1 SNHLY, CDR2 FYNNEI. V gave up 1 base and J gave up 2 bases; unmatched junction bases: 6. Here the CDR3 reads CASSEEVAGTQETQYF. CDR3 nucleotide sequence: TGTGCCAGCAGTGAAGAGGTAGCGGGGACGCAAGAGACCCAGTACTTC.

V usage is TRBV29-1 and J usage is TRBJ2-5, with D possibly called TRBD1 or TRBD2 (5 bases each). This CDR3 spans 13 amino acids. V lost 7 bases and J 5 bases, leaving 17 bases between the germline ends. CDR1 SQVTM and CDR2 ANQGSEA come from the germline V gene. This CDR3 is CSAVDSSGETQYF. The CDR3 DNA follows: TGCAGCGCAGTAGACAGTTCGGGGGAGACCCAGTACTTC.

The V call is TRBV19, the J call TRBJ1-5; 9 bases match TRBD1. Germline V gives CDR1 LNHDA, CDR2 SQIVND (reference sequence). Losses at the gene ends were 1 base for V and 7 bases for J; bases not matched to a gene: 5. The CDR3 loop spans 15 amino acids. Here the CDR3 reads CASSIVGTGMQPQHF. Here the CDR3 DNA reads TGTGCCAGTAGTATAGTGGGGACAGGGATGCAGCCCCAGCATTTT.

This rearrangement joins TRBV19 to TRBJ2-5; 11 positions agree with TRBD2. With V trimmed by 6 bases and J by 2 bases, 5 bases remained unmatched. CDR1 and CDR2 from the germline V gene are LNHDA and SQIVND (reference sequence). The CDR3 runs 15 residues. CDR3 nucleotide sequence: TGTGCCAGTAGAGGTCTAGCGGGGGGACAAGAGACCCAGTACTTC. Translated, it gives CASRGLAGGQETQYF.

This clonotype was counted only a few times. J is TRBJ1-1 and V is TRBV24-1; D not resolved. V lost 4 bases, J lost 0 bases, and 8 bases lay in between. CDR1 and CDR2 from the germline V gene are KGHDR and SFDVKD. The CDR3 extends over 14 amino acids. This chain's CDR3 is CATSEGDMNTEAFF. The CDR3 DNA reads as TGTGCCACCAGTGAGGGAGATATGAACACTGAAGCTTTCTTT.

This clonotype has only a few counts. The chain's CDR3 is CASSYQRTETTEAFF. In DNA form, the CDR3 reads TGTGCCAGCAGTTACCAAAGGACAGAGACGACTGAAGCTTTCTTT. V and J are TRBV6-2 or TRBV6-3 and TRBJ1-1; D possibly corresponds to TRBD1 (6 bases). With 2 bases removed from V and 5 bases from J, the gap between germline ends came to 15 bases. The germline gives CDR1 MNHEY, CDR2 SVGEGT. The CDR3 covers 15 residues.

This chain connects TRBV28 to TRBJ2-3; 14 bases agree with TRBD2. This CDR3 is built from 17 residues. The J segment lost 2 bases and the V segment lost 2 bases, leaving 3 bases of the junction unmatched. Germline V gene lookup returns CDR1 MDHEN and CDR2 SYDVKM. Written as DNA, the CDR3 is TGTGCCAGCAGTTTACGGACTAGCGGGGGGTTCACAGATACGCAGTATTTT. Protein product: CASSLRTSGGFTDTQYF.

This chain uses TRBV20-1 with TRBJ1-3; no reliable D call. Germline loops: CDR1 DFQATT, CDR2 SNEGSKA (reference sequence). The CDR3 is 12 amino acids. V lost 0 bases and J 3 bases, leaving 3 bases between the germline ends. The CDR3 is CSARDDGNTIYF. The CDR3, as DNA: TGCAGTGCTAGAGATGATGGAAACACCATATATTTT.

This clonotype was counted a few times. The chain uses TRBV19 and TRBJ1-5; 9 positions match TRBD1. The germline gives CDR1 LNHDA, CDR2 SQIVND (reference sequence). The trim removed 5 bases at V and 4 bases at J, leaving 12 bases unmatched. This CDR3 comprises 17 residues. The CDR3 coding sequence is TGTGCCAGTAGTGAAGGAGAACAGGGGGCAGCGAATCAGCCCCAGCATTTT. This codes for CASSEGEQGAANQPQHF.

The chain has TRBV24-1 and TRBJ2-3, with TRBD2 matching 11 bases. The CDR3 runs to 20 residues. The junction had 10 bases not matched to a gene; V was cut back by 0 bases and J by 0 bases. The germline V gene has CDR1 KGHDR and CDR2 SFDVKD. CDR3 bases: TGTGCCACCAGTGATTTGGAACTCAACCGGACTAGCGGGAGCACAGATACGCAGTATTTT. Protein product: CATSDLELNRTSGSTDTQYF.

The J gene is TRBJ1-2, the V gene TRBV7-2, with 11 bases aligning to TRBD1. Trimming at V came to 5 bases and at J to 8 bases, leaving 16 bases not matched to a gene. There are 17 residues in the CDR3. CDR1 is SGHTA, CDR2 FQGNSA, per germline. The CDR3 DNA reads as TGTGCCAGCAGCATCGACTCGGACAGGGGGCGCGGTATAGGCTACACCTTC. Protein: CASSIDSDRGRGIGYTF.

The chain combines TRBV11-2 with TRBJ2-5, with 10 bases lining up with TRBD2. The germline V gene encodes CDR1 SGHAT and CDR2 FQNNGV. The CDR3 runs 18 residues. Losses at the gene ends were 2 bases for V and 4 bases for J; bases not matched to a gene: 13. The CDR3 region has the DNA TGTGCCAGCAGCTTAAGGGTAGCGGGGGGCCGTGTAAGAGAGACCCAGTACTTC. It codes for CASSLRVAGGRVRETQYF.

This clonotype has just a few counts. The chain uses TRBV19 and TRBJ1-2; D possibly corresponds to TRBD1 (6 bases). The CDR3 runs to 12 residues. CDR1 and CDR2 from the germline V gene are LNHDA and SQIVND (reference sequence). V gave up 5 bases and J gave up 9 bases, with 13 bases separating them. The CDR3 reads CASSWPQGSYTF. The CDR3 DNA is TGTGCCAGTAGTTGGCCCCAGGGGAGCTACACCTTC.

In its sample, this clonotype was seen a few times. The V gene is TRBV6-5, the J gene TRBJ1-1, with D unresolved. V dropped 2 bases and J dropped 3 bases, with 16 bases sitting between them. The CDR3 runs 16 residues. Germline values: CDR1 MNHEY, CDR2 SVGAGI. The DNA of the CDR3 is TGTGCCAGCAGTTACACACATCGCGGATCGGACACTGAAGCTTTCTTT. It specifies CASSYTHRGSDTEAFF.

This clonotype has only a few counts. The gene calls are TRBV4-1 and TRBJ2-7; weak D call: TRBD2 (5 bases). V lost 5 bases, J lost 3 bases, and 14 bases lay in between. The CDR3 length is 14 residues. CDR1 and CDR2 (germline): MGHRA, YSYEKL. CDR3 in amino acids: CASSTYLGSYEQYF. The DNA of the CDR3 is TGCGCCAGCAGCACCTACTTAGGGAGCTACGAGCAGTACTTC.

The CDR3, as DNA: TGTGCCAGCAGGGCCGACAGGGATGGCAGTCAGCCCCAGCATTTT. Translation: CASRADRDGSQPQHF. The rearrangement uses TRBV27 and TRBJ1-5, with 7 bases lining up with TRBD1. Per the germline V gene, CDR1 is MNHEY and CDR2 is SMNVEV (reference sequence). This CDR3 is built from 15 residues. V trimming: 6 bases; J trimming: 6 bases; junction bases outside the gene matches: 11.

This clonotype was detected a few times. V and J are TRBV20-1 and TRBJ1-5, with D hard to call. Germline CDR1 DFQATT, CDR2 SNEGSKA (reference sequence). V was pared by 1 base and J by 2 bases, with 12 bases between. The CDR3 has 15 amino acids. CDR3 region: CSARVGHVGNQPQHF. The CDR3 DNA follows: TGCAGTGCTAGAGTCGGGCACGTGGGCAATCAGCCCCAGCATTTT.

The chain joins TRBV6-2 or TRBV6-3 to TRBJ2-5; D uncertain. The CDR3 is made up of 13 amino acids. V lost 6 bases and J lost 1, with 9 bases in between. CDR1 is MNHEY and CDR2 is SVGEGT in the germline V gene. CDR3: CASRSSSQETQYF. The CDR3 DNA reads TGTGCCAGCAGATCCTCGTCCCAAGAGACCCAGTACTTC.